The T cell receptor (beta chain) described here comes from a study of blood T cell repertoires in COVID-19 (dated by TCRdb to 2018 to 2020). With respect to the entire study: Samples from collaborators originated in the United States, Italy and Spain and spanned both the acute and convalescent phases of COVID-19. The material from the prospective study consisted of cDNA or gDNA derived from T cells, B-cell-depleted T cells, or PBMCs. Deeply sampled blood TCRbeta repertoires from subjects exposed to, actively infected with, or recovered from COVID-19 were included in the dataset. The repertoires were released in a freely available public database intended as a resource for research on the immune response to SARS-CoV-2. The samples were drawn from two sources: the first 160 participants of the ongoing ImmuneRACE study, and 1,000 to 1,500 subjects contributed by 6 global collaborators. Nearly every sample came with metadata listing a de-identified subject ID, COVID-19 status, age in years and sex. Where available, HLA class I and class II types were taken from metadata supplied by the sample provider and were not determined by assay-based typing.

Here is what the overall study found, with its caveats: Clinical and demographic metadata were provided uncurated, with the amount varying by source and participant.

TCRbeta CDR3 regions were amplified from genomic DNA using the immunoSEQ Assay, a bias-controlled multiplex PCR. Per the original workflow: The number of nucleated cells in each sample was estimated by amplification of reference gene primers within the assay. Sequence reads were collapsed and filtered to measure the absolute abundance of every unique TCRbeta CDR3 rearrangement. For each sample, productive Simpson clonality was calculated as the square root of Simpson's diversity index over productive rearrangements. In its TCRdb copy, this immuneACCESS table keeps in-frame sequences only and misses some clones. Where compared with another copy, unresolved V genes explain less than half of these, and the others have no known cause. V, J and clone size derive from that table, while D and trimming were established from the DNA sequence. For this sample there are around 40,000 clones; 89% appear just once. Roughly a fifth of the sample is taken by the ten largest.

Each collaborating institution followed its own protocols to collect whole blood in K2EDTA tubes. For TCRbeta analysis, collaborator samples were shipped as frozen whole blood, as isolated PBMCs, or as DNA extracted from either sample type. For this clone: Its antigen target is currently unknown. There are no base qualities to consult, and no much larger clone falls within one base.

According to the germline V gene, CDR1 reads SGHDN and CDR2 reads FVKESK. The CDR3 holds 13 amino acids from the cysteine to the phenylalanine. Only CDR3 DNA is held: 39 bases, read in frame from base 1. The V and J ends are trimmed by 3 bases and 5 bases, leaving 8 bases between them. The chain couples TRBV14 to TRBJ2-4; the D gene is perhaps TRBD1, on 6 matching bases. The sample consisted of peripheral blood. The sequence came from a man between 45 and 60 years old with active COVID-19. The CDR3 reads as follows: CASSQGAQNIQYF. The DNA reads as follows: TGTGCCAGCAGCCAGGGGGCCCAAAACATTCAGTACTTC.